Reported below is one T cell receptor (beta chain). Its antigen remains unknown. The data were obtained in a study of CXCR3-negative and CXCR3-positive naive CD8 T cells. Study-level points and caveats: Researchers report CXCR3 expression partially decreased after cryopreservation, with fresh PBMCs used in most assays. For naive cells, CXCR3-negative and CXCR3-positive subsets had similar TRBV-TRBJ usage; for memory cells, usage differed. CXCR3-positive naive cells carried more hydrophobic TRB CDR3s than CXCR3-negative naive cells did.

cDNA libraries for TRB were generated by 5' RACE incorporating UMI labels. TCRdb derives one entry per CDR3 protein from the 5' RACE reads, leaving out DNA. The sample features roughly 99,000 distinct CDR3 sequences, with 1.1% in its top ten. Germline V gives CDR1 SGHRS, CDR2 YFSETQ. CDR3 length: 18 amino acids. This receptor was identified in a human donor in good health. Some clones in this sample may be carry-over from other donors' samples. The material sequenced was naive CXCR3+ CD8+ T cells from blood. Sample subset: CD45RO-CCR7+CD27+CD95- naive CD8+ T cells expressing CXCR3 (TNR3+). The J gene is TRBJ2-2, the V gene TRBV5-1; TCRdb's D gene call, TRBD1, goes unchecked for lack of DNA. The CDR3 sequence: CASSLDLQGYTNTGELFF.